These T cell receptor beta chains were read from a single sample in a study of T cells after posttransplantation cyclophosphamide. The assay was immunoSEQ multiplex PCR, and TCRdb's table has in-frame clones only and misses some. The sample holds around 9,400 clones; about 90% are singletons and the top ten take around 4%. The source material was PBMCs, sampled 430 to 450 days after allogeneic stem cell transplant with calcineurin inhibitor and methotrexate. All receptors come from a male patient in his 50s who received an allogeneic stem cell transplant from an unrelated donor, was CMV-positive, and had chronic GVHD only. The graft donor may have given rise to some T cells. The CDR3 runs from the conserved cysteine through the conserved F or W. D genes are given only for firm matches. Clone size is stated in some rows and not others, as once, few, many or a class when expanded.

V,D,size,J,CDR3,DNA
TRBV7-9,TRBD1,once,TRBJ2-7,CASSETGIPYEQYF,TGTGCCAGCAGCGAGACAGGGATTCCCTACGAGCAGTACTTC
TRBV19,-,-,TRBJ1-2,CASSIRGEYGYTF,TGTGCCAGTAGTATTCGGGGGGAGTATGGCTACACCTTC
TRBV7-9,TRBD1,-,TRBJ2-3,CASSFQDGTGTAFRHTQYF,TGTGCCAGCAGCTTTCAAGATGGGACCGGGACAGCGTTCCGACATACGCAGTATTTT
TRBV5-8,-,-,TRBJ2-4,CASSLLITGSKNIQYF,TGTGCCAGCAGCCTGCTAATCACAGGGTCTAAAAACATTCAGTACTTC
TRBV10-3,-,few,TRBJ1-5,CAISEAGMDQPQHF,TGTGCCATCAGTGAGGCAGGGATGGATCAGCCCCAGCATTTT
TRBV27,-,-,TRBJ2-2,CASRNTGTGELFF,TGTGCCAGCAGAAACACAGGGACCGGGGAGCTGTTTTTT
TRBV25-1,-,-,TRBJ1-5,CASSATGISNQPQHF,TGTGCCAGCAGTGCTACAGGGATAAGCAATCAGCCCCAGCATTTT
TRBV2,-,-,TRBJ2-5,CASSPGQVFPGEQYF,TGTGCCAGCAGCCCAGGACAGGTCTTTCCGGGAGAGCAGTACTTC
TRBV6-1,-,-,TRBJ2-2,CATPQDTGELFF,TGTGCCACCCCGCAGGACACCGGGGAGCTGTTTTTT
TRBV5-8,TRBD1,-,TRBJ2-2,CASSLSGTGTIGELFF,TGTGCCAGCAGCTTGTCCGGGACAGGGACGATCGGGGAGCTGTTTTTT
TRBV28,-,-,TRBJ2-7,CASHRSSYEQYF,TGTGCCAGCCACAGAAGCTCCTACGAGCAGTACTTC
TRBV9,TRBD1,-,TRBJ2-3,CASSVLARQGTQYF,TGTGCCAGCAGCGTATTAGCGCGACAGGGTACGCAGTATTTT
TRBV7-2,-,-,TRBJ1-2,CASRTTGALYGYTF,TGTGCCAGCAGGACCACCGGAGCCTTGTATGGCTACACCTTC
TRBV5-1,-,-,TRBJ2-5,CASSQQGELGTQYF,TGCGCCAGCAGCCAACAGGGAGAGTTAGGGACCCAGTACTTC
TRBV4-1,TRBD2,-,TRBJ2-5,CASSRGLSGGTQYF,TGCGCCAGCAGTCGCGGGCTTAGCGGGGGGACCCAGTACTTC
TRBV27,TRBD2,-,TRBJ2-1,CASSLTSGISNEQFF,TGTGCCAGCAGTTTAACTAGCGGGATAAGTAATGAGCAGTTCTTC
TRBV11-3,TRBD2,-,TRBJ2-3,CASRTTSGRSTDTQYF,TGTGCCAGCAGGACGACTAGCGGTAGAAGCACAGATACGCAGTATTTT
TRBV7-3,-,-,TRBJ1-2,CASSLTGGDYGYTF,TGTGCCAGCAGCTTAACCGGGGGAGACTATGGCTACACCTTC
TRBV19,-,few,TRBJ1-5,CASSKEALMSNQPQHF,TGTGCCAGTAGTAAGGAGGCTCTCATGAGCAATCAGCCCCAGCATTTT
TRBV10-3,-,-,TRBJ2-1,CAISESDYFNEQFF,TGTGCCATCAGTGAGTCCGACTATTTCAATGAGCAGTTCTTC
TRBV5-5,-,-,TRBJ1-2,CASSFRQARAYGYTF,TGTGCCAGCAGCTTCCGACAGGCTAGAGCCTATGGCTACACCTTC
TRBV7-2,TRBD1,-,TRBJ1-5,CASSLGQGSQPQHF,TGTGCCAGCAGCCTTGGACAGGGGAGTCAGCCCCAGCATTTT
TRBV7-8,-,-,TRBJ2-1,CASSLGGPNEQFF,TGTGCCAGCAGCTTAGGAGGGCCCAATGAGCAGTTCTTC
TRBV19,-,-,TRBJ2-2,CASSHLRTVKPGELFF,TGTGCCAGTAGTCACCTTCGGACAGTCAAGCCTGGGGAGCTGTTTTTT
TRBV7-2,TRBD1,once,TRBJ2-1,CASSLGTGQYNEQFF,TGTGCCAGCAGTCTTGGGACAGGACAATACAATGAGCAGTTCTTC
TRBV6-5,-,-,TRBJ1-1,CASSYSGGNTEAFF,TGTGCCAGCAGTTACTCAGGGGGGAACACTGAAGCTTTCTTT
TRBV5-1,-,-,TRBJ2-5,CASSLQETQYF,TGCGCCAGCAGCCTCCAAGAGACCCAGTACTTC
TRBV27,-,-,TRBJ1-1,CASSPLTGNEAFF,TGTGCCAGCAGCCCCCTTACAGGGAATGAAGCTTTCTTT
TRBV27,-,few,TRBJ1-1,CASSSLYSEAFF,TGTGCCAGCAGTTCCCTATACAGTGAAGCTTTCTTT
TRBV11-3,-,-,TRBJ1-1,CASSHRDEAFF,TGTGCCAGCAGCCACCGGGATGAAGCTTTCTTT
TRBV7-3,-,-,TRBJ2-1,CASSLRGLYNEQFF,TGTGCCAGCAGCTTAAGGGGACTCTACAATGAGCAGTTCTTC
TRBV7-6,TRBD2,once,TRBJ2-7,CASSLAGGDPIYQQYF,TGTGCCAGCAGCTTAGCTGGGGGGGACCCTATCTACCAGCAGTACTTC
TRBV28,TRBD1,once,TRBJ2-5,CASSLDRGRGETQYF,TGTGCCAGCAGTTTAGACAGGGGGCGGGGGGAGACCCAGTACTTC
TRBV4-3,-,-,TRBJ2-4,CASSQDPQGGFQNIQYF,TGCGCCAGCAGCCAAGATCCCCAGGGCGGTTTCCAAAACATTCAGTACTTC
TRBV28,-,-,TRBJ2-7,CASSLERYSYEQYF,TGTGCCAGCAGTTTAGAACGGTACAGCTACGAGCAGTACTTC
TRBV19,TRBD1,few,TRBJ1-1,CASSIAGTENTEAFF,TGTGCCAGTAGTATCGCCGGGACAGAGAACACTGAAGCTTTCTTT
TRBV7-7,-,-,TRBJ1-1,CASSVLQGTEAFF,TGTGCCAGCAGCGTCCTACAGGGAACTGAAGCTTTCTTT
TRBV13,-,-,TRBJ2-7,CASSSLRQAPYEQYF,TGTGCCAGCAGCTCATTGAGACAGGCGCCCTACGAGCAGTACTTC
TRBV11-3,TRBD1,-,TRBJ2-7,CASSQWTGVSYEQYF,TGTGCCAGCAGCCAATGGACAGGGGTCTCCTACGAGCAGTACTTC
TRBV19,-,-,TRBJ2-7,CASSIFDSSYEQYF,TGTGCCAGTAGTATATTCGACAGCTCCTACGAGCAGTACTTC
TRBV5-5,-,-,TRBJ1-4,CASSLATGKNEKLFF,TGTGCCAGCAGCTTGGCGACAGGAAAAAATGAAAAACTGTTTTTT
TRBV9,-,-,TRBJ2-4,CASSAEEGGVNIQYF,TGTGCCAGCAGCGCCGAGGAGGGGGGGGTAAACATTCAGTACTTC
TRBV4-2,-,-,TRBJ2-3,CASRADLMGGISTDTQYF,TGTGCCAGCAGAGCCGACTTGATGGGCGGGATAAGCACAGATACGCAGTATTTT
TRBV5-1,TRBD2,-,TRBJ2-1,CVSRGDGNEQFF,TGCGTCTCCCGGGGGGATGGCAATGAGCAGTTCTTC
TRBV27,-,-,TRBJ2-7,CASSFGSGTLTREQYF,TGTGCCAGCAGTTTCGGATCCGGGACATTGACGAGAGAGCAGTACTTC
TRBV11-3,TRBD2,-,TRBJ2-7,CASSLALAGGYYEQYF,TGTGCCAGCAGCTTAGCCTTAGCGGGGGGCTACTACGAGCAGTACTTC
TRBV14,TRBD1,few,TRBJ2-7,CASSAGTGYEQYF,TGTGCCAGCAGCGCCGGGACAGGCTACGAGCAGTACTTC
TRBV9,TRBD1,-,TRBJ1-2,CASSFGQGDGYTF,TGTGCCAGCAGCTTCGGACAGGGAGATGGCTACACCTTC